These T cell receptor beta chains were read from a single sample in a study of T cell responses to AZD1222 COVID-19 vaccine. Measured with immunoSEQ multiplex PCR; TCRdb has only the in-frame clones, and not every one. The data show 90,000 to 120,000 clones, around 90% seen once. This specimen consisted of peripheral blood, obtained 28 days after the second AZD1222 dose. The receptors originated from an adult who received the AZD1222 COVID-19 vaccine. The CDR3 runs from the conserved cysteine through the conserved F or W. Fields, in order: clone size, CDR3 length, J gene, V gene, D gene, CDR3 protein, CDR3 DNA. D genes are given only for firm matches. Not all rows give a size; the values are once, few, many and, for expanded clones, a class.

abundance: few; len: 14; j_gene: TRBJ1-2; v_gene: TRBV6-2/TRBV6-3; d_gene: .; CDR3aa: CASSSSGAGYGYTF; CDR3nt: TGTGCCAGCAGTTCCTCAGGGGCTGGCTATGGCTACACCTTC
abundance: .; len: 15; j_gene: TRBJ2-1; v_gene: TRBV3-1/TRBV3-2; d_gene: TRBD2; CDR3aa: CASSQPSGPYNEQFF; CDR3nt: TGTGCCAGCAGCCAACCTAGCGGACCCTACAATGAGCAGTTCTTC
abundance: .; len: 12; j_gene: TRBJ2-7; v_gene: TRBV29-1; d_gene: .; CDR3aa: CSVVFTAYEQYF; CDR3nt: TGCAGCGTTGTGTTCACAGCCTACGAGCAGTACTTC
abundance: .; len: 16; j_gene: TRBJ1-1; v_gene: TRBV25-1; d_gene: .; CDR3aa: CASSEYDGWRNTEAFF; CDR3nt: TGTGCCAGCAGTGAATATGATGGGTGGAGGAACACTGAAGCTTTCTTT
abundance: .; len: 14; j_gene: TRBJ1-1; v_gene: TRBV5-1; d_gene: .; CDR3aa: CASSPSRGLTEAFF; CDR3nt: TGCGCCAGCAGCCCTTCTCGGGGGCTCACTGAAGCTTTCTTT
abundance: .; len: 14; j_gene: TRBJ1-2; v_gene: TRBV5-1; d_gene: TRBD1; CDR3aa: CASSTDRGPYGYTF; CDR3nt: TGCGCCAGCAGCACAGACAGGGGGCCCTATGGCTACACCTTC
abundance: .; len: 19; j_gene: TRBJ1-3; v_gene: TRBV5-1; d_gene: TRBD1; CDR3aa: CASSLGTGGYEPSGNTIYF; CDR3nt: TGCGCCAGCAGCTTGGGTACAGGGGGCTACGAACCCTCTGGAAACACCATATATTTT
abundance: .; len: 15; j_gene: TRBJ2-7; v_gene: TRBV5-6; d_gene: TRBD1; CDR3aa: CASSLLGQGVYEQYF; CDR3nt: TGTGCCAGCAGCTTGCTAGGACAGGGGGTCTACGAGCAGTACTTC
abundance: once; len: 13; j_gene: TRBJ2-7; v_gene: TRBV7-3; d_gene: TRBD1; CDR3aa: CASTRGQRREQYF; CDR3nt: TGTGCCAGCACCAGGGGACAGCGTCGGGAGCAGTACTTC
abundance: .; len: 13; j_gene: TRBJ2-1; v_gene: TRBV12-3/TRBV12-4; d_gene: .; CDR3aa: CASSSDSYNEQFF; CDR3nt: TGTGCCAGCAGTTCGGACAGCTACAATGAGCAGTTCTTC
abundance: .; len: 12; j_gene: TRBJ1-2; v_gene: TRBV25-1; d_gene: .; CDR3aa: CASSESGYGYTF; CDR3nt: TGTGCCAGCAGTGAATCAGGATATGGCTACACCTTC
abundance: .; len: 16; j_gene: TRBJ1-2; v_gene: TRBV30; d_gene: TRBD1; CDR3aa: CAWRPVGTGAFYGYTF; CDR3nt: TGTGCCTGGAGGCCTGTTGGGACAGGAGCTTTCTATGGCTACACCTTC
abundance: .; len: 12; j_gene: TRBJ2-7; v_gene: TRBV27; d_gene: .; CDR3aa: CASSPLSGEQYF; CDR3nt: TGTGCCAGCAGTCCCCTAAGCGGCGAGCAGTACTTC
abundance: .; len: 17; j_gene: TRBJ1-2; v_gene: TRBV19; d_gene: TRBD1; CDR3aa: CASSIWYTRGRDYGYTF; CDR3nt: TGTGCCAGTAGTATTTGGTATACCAGGGGGCGCGACTATGGCTACACCTTC
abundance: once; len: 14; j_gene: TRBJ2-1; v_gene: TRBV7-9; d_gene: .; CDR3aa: CASSPRARINEQFF; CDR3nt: TGTGCCAGCAGCCCACGCGCTAGAATAAATGAGCAGTTCTTC
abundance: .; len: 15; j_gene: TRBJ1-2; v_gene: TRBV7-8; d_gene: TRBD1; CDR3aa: CASSLGAQGVGGYTF; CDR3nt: TGTGCCAGCAGCTTAGGAGCACAGGGGGTTGGTGGCTACACCTTC
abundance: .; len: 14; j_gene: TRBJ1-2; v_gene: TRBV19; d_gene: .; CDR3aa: CASSTAREGYGYTF; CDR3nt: TGTGCCAGTAGTACTGCGAGGGAAGGATATGGCTACACCTTC
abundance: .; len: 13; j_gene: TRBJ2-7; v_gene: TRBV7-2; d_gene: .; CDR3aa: CASSLVNLGEQYF; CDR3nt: TGTGCCAGCAGCTTAGTTAACCTGGGGGAGCAGTACTTC
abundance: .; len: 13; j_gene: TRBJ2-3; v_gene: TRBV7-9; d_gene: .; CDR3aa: CASSSASTDTQYF; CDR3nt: TGTGCCAGCAGCTCTGCTAGCACAGATACGCAGTATTTT
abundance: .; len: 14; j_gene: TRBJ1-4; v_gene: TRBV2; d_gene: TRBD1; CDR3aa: CASSQDRAGEKLFF; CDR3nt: TGTGCCAGCAGTCAAGACAGGGCGGGGGAAAAACTGTTTTTT
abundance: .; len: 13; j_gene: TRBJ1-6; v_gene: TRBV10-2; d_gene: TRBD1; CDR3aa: CASGQGESSPLHF; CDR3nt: TGCGCCAGTGGACAGGGAGAGAGTTCACCCCTCCACTTT
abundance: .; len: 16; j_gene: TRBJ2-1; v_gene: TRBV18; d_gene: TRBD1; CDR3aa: CASSPPGQSLYNEQFF; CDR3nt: TGTGCCAGCTCACCCCCGGGACAGTCCCTCTACAATGAGCAGTTCTTC
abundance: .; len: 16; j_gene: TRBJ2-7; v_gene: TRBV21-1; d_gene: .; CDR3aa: CASSKRARLPSYEQYF; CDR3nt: TGTGCCAGCAGCAAGCGTGCGAGACTCCCTTCCTACGAGCAGTACTTC
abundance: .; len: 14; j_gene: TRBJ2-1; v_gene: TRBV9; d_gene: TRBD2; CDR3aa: CASRAGTSINEQFF; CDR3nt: TGTGCCAGCAGAGCCGGGACTAGCATAAATGAGCAGTTCTTC
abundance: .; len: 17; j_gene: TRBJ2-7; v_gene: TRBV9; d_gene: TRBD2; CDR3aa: CASSNEGGTSGGYEQYF; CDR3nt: TGTGCCAGCAGTAACGAAGGAGGGACTAGCGGGGGTTACGAGCAGTACTTC
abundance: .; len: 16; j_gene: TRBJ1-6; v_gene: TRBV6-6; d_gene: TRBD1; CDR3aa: CASSYVTGGMLVPLHF; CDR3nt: TGTGCCAGCAGTTACGTGACAGGGGGCATGCTTGTACCCCTCCACTTT
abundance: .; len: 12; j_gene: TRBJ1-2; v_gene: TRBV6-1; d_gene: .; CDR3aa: CASSEVPYGYTF; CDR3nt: TGTGCCAGCAGTGAAGTCCCTTATGGCTACACCTTC
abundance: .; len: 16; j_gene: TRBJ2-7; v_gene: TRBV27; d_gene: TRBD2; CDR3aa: CASSELLAGGPYEQYF; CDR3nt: TGTGCCAGCAGTGAGCTACTAGCGGGAGGGCCTTACGAGCAGTACTTC
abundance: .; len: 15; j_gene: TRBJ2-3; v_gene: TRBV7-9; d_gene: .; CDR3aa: CASSLNPGGTDTQYF; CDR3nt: TGTGCCAGCAGCTTAAATCCGGGAGGCACAGATACGCAGTATTTT
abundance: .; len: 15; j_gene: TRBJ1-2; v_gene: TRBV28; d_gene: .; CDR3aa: CASSSLDRSYYGYTF; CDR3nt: TGTGCCAGCAGTTCCCTCGACAGGAGCTACTATGGCTACACCTTC
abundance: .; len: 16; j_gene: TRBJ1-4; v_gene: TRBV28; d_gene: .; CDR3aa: CASSSPPGRLNEKLFF; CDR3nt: TGTGCCAGCAGTTCGCCTCCGGGACGGCTTAATGAAAAACTGTTTTTT
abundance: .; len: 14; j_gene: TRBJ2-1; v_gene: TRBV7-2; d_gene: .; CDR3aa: CASSLVLADNEQFF; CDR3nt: TGTGCCAGCAGCTTAGTCCTAGCCGACAATGAGCAGTTCTTC
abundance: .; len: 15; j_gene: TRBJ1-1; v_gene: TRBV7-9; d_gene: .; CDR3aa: CASSFTGRQNTEAFF; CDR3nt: TGTGCCAGCAGCTTCACAGGAAGACAGAACACTGAAGCTTTCTTT
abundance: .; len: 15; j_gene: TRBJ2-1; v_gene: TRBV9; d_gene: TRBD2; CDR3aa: CASSVRAGANNEQFF; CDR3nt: TGTGCCAGCAGCGTAAGGGCGGGAGCTAACAATGAGCAGTTCTTC
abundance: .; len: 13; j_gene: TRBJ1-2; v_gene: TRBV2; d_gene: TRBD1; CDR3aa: CASATGVDYGYTF; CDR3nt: TGTGCCAGCGCGACAGGGGTCGACTATGGCTACACCTTC
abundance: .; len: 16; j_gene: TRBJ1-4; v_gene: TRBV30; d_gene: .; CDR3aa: CAWSRAQGPFNEKLFF; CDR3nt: TGTGCCTGGAGTAGGGCACAGGGCCCCTTTAATGAAAAACTGTTTTTT
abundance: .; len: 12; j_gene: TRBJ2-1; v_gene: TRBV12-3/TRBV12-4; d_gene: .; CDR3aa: CASSFNTPEQFF; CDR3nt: TGTGCCAGCAGCTTTAATACCCCTGAGCAGTTCTTC
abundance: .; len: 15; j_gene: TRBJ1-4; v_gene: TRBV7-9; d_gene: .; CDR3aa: CASSLGSGLGEKLFF; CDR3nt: TGTGCCAGCAGCTTAGGTTCCGGATTGGGTGAAAAACTGTTTTTT
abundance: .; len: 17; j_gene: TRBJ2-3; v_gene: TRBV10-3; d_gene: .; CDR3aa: CAIYPPGSQRYTDTQYF; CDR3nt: TGTGCCATCTATCCCCCCGGGAGTCAGCGGTACACAGATACGCAGTATTTT
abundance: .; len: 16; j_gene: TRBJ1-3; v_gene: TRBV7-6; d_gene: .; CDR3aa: CASSLNGGRGGNTIYF; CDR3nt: TGTGCCAGCAGCCTGAATGGGGGGCGCGGTGGAAACACCATATATTTT
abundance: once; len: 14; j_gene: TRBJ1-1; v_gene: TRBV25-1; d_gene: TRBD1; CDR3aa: CASTRGQGGSEAFF; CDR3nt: TGTGCCAGCACCCGAGGACAGGGCGGCTCTGAAGCTTTCTTT
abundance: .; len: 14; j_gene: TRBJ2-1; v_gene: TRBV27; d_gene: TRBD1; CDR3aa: CASSRQGMNNEQFF; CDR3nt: TGTGCCAGCAGCCGACAGGGTATGAACAATGAGCAGTTCTTC
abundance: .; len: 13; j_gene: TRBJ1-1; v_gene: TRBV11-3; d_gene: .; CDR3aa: CASSLDPATEAFF; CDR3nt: TGTGCCAGCAGCTTAGACCCGGCGACTGAAGCTTTCTTT
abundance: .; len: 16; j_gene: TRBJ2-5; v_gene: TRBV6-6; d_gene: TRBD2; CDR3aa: CASNYGASGTGETQYF; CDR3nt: TGTGCCAGCAACTATGGGGCTAGCGGGACTGGAGAGACCCAGTACTTC
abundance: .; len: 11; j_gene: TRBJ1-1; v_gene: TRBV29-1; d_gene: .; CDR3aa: CSVRTVPEAFF; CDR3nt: TGCAGCGTTCGGACAGTCCCTGAAGCTTTCTTT
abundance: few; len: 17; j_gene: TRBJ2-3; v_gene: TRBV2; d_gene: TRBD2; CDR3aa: CASSVGAAREGADTQYF; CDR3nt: TGTGCCAGCAGTGTAGGAGCTGCGCGGGAGGGCGCAGATACGCAGTATTTT
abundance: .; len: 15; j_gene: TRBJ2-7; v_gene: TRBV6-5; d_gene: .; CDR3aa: CASSFGTPDSYEQYF; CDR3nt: TGTGCCAGCAGTTTCGGGACTCCCGATTCCTACGAGCAGTACTTC
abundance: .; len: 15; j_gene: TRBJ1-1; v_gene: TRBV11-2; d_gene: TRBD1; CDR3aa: CASSLVKGQGIEAFF; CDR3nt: TGTGCCAGCAGCTTAGTAAAGGGACAGGGGATTGAAGCTTTCTTT
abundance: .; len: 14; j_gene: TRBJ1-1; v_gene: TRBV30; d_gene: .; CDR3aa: CAWSRVSGVAEAFF; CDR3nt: TGTGCCTGGAGTAGGGTATCGGGGGTGGCTGAAGCTTTCTTT
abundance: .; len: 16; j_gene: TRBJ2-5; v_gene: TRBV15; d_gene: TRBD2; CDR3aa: CATSRDGGLGQETQYF; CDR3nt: TGTGCCACCAGCAGAGATGGGGGACTAGGCCAAGAGACCCAGTACTTC
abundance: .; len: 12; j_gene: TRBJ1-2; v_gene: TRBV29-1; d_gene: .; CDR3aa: CSVTDRIYGYTF; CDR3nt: TGCAGCGTTACAGACAGAATATATGGCTACACCTTC
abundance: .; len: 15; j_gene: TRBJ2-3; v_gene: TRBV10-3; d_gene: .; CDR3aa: CAISEKSQMADTQYF; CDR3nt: TGTGCCATCAGTGAGAAGTCACAGATGGCAGATACGCAGTATTTT
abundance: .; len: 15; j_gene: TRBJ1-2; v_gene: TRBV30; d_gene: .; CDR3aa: CAWSGGSYSNYGYTF; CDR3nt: TGTGCCTGGAGTGGGGGGTCTTACTCTAACTATGGCTACACCTTC
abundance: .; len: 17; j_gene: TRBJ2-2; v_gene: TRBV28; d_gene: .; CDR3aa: CASSSTPGRGNTGELFF; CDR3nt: TGTGCCAGCAGTTCAACTCCAGGGCGAGGGAACACCGGGGAGCTGTTTTTT
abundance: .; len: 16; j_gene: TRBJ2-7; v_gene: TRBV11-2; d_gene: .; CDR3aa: CASRIIRGPTAYEQYF; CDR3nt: TGTGCCAGCAGAATCATCAGGGGTCCCACGGCCTACGAGCAGTACTTC
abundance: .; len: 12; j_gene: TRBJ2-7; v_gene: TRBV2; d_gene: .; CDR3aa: CASRPDSYEQYF; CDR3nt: TGTGCCAGCAGGCCGGATTCCTACGAGCAGTACTTC
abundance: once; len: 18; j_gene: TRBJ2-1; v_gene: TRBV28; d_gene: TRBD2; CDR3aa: CASRPTIRSGRAYNEQFF; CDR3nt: TGTGCCAGCAGGCCTACTATCCGTAGCGGGAGGGCCTACAATGAGCAGTTCTTC